The text below deals with one TCR beta chain. This clonotype was counted between two and nine times. The specificity of this receptor is unknown. No qualities accompany the bases; no much larger clone lies one base away. Moderately to severely active disease, a Clinical Activity Score of at least 3, a NOSPECS grade of at least 4, and a duration under 3 months were present in ophthalmopathy patients. Patients with uncontrolled infections, other autoimmune diseases, pregnancy or lactation were excluded. Diagnoses were established on the basis of clinical symptoms, serum thyroxine and TRAb, thyroid ultrasound, and orbital computed tomography. PBMCs were separated from under 12 ml of fresh peripheral blood using Ficoll-Paque density gradient centrifugation. Trizol reagent was used to extract total RNA, and RNA quality was then checked on an Agilent 2100 Bioanalyzer. The TCR beta CDR3 regions were amplified from RNA transcripts. A first-round RT-PCR of the TCR CDR3 used the HTBI primer set with the Qiagen OneStep RT-PCR kit. A second multiplex PCR round built the libraries, followed by size selection and purification. Libraries were sequenced paired-end with 100 bp reads on an Illumina HiSeq2000. On the authors' methods: SOAPnuke was used to process the raw data, removing reads that contained adapters or uncalled bases, had a mean Phred below 15, or lacked an exact match to the constant primer or identifier. High-quality paired reads were merged with COPE v1.2.5, and unique nucleotide sequences were defined as clonotypes. MiTCR v1.1 was used to align clonotypes to the IMGT TRBV, TRBD and TRBJ reference segments. Analysis was restricted to V-J combinations with a frequency above 0.0001, which covered roughly 99% of repertoires. The TCS score was defined as F50 (clonal expansion) divided by E x V (chaos), with BLOSUM62-based TCRdist calculated between CDR3 peptides within each V-J. Welch's t-statistics and random forest reduced several hundred V-J features to roughly 13, which were used in a naive Bayes classifier (R e1071). TCRdb trimmed public reads at Q25 via fastp, called clones via MiXCR and kept in-frame beta chains. Under each unique CDR3 protein, matching rows form one entry showing the most common genes and DNA. V and J calls and clone size were set by TCRdb, not the authors. The sample table contains 500,000 to 650,000 distinct CDR3 sequences; only one count was recorded for just under 20% of them. The ten largest account for 47% of the sample.

The CDR3 sequence holds 11 residues, the cysteine and phenylalanine included. Solely the CDR3 DNA is kept, with 33 bases framed from the first base. Between the V and J ends, shortened by 3 bases and 4 bases respectively, the junction contains 7 bases. The germline V gene (reference sequence) specifies GTSNPN as CDR1 and SVGIG as CDR2. This sample was taken from a study of T cells in Graves' hyperthyroidism and ophthalmopathy (dated by TCRdb to the late 2010s). For the wider study: Peripheral blood samples were taken at the time of initial diagnosis, prior to any treatment. To identify TCR V-J signatures that set the groups apart, the researchers used a discovery cohort of more than 95 patients, made up of about 44 with Graves' ophthalmopathy and 55 to 65 with stable Graves' hyperthyroidism. The 100 discovery patients were randomly divided into training and test sets at a 7:3 ratio. The paper reports TCR Vbeta CDR3 sequencing of more than 120 peripheral blood samples: some 41 ophthalmopathy, 70 to 85 hyperthyroidism and approximately 17 progressor patients. Prospective prediction of ophthalmopathy was tested in an independent validation cohort consisting of about 19 hyperthyroidism patients and 17 patients who later progressed to ophthalmopathy. Thyroid tissue and blood T-cell repertoires from over 5 Graves' hyperthyroidism patients were also compared in the study. After sampling, hyperthyroidism patients received methimazole starting at 30 mg daily, and ophthalmopathy patients received high-dose intravenous methylprednisolone.

The investigation overall reported the following: Most expanded thyroid clonotypes (frequency above 0.001) were also detected in blood, a finding suggesting that blood repertoires may reflect thyroid immune responses. No statistical method was used to set the sample size in advance, and investigators knew the group allocation. Ophthalmopathy was separated from stable hyperthyroidism by a 13 V-J signature model, with around 90% sensitivity and around 81% specificity obtained in cross-validation and 80%/75% obtained in testing. In validation, the model predicted progression to ophthalmopathy with about 71% sensitivity and approximately 72% specificity, a median of 6.5 months before onset.

Sample: blood. This receptor was identified in a man aged 35 to 55 with Graves' ophthalmopathy. The chain uses TRBV30 and TRBJ2-7; no D gene call is confident. The CDR3: CAWRVLYEQYF. The nucleotides are TGTGCCTGGAGGGTCTTATACGAGCAGTACTTC.